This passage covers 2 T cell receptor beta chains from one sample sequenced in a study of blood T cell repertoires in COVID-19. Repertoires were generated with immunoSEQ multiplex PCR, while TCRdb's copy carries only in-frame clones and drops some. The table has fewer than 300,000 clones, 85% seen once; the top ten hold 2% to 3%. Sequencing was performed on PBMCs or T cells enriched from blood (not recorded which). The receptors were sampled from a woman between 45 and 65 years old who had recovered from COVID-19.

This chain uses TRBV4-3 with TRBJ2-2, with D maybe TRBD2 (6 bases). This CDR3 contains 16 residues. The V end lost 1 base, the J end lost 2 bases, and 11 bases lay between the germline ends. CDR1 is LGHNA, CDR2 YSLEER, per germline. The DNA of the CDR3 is TGCGCCAGCAGCCAAGGGGTCGGGAGAAACACCGGGGAGCTGTTTTTT. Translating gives CASSQGVGRNTGELFF.

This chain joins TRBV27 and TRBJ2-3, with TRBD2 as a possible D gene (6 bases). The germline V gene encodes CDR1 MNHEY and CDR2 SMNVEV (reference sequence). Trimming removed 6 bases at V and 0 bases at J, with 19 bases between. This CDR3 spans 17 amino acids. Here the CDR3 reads CASRTINGGGSTDTQYF. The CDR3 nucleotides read TGTGCCAGCAGAACTATAAACGGTGGGGGGAGCACAGATACGCAGTATTTT.